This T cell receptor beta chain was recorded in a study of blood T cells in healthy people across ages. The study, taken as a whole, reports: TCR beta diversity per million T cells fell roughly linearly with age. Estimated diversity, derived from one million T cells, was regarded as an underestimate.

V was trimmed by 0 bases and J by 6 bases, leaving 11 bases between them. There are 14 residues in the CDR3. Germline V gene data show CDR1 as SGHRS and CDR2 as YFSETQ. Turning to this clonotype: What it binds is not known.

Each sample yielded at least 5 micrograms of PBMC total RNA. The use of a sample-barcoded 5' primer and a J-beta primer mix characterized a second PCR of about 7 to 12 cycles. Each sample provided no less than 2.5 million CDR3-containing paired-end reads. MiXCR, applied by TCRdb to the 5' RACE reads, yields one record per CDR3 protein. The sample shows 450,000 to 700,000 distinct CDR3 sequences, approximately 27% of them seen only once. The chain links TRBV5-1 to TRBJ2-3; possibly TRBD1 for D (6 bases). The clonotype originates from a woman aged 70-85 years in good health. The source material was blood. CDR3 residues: CASSLGHREDTQYF. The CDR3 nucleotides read TGCGCCAGCAGCTTGGGCCACAGGGAGGATACGCAGTATTTT.